Below are 12 T cell receptor beta chains sequenced from a single sample in a study of cytomegalovirus exposure and HLA in healthy donors. The PCR was carried out with 60 Vbeta primers and 13 Jbeta primers. Clones were read by immunoSEQ multiplex PCR, and TCRdb kept only the in-frame ones, dropping some. In the table there are about 130,000 clones, roughly 76% of which are singletons. The sample was PBMCs. These receptors came from a woman aged 55-69 years in good health and CMV-seropositive.

This chain joins TRBV19 and TRBJ1-1; possible D gene TRBD1, 5 bases. Per germline, CDR1 LNHDA and CDR2 SQIVND (reference sequence). The V end lost 5 bases, the J end lost 3 bases, and 16 bases lay between the germline ends. This CDR3 has 15 residues. CDR3 in DNA: TGTGCCAGTAGTCCCTGGGGCGGGGAGGACACTGAAGCTTTCTTT. It yields the protein CASSPWGGEDTEAFF.

The chain uses TRBV5-8 and TRBJ2-5; TRBD1 agrees at 8 bases. The DNA matches TRBJ2-7 better at its end, which makes the J call doubtful. This CDR3 has 15 residues. Germline V lookup: CDR1 SGHTS, CDR2 YDEGEE. The CDR3 reads CASSLGTGNSYEQYF. The CDR3 DNA follows: TGTGCCAGCAGCTTGGGGACAGGGAACTCCTACGAGCAGTACTTC.

The V call is TRBV7-2, the J call TRBJ1-5, with D maybe TRBD1 (5 bases). The CDR3 consists of 13 residues. From germline, CDR1 is SGHTA and CDR2 FQGNSA. Deletions cut 5 bases from V and 4 bases from J, with 9 bases between. The CDR3 coding sequence is TGTGCCAGCAGCGACAGTTTTAATCAGCCCCAGCATTTT. This encodes CASSDSFNQPQHF.

This clone was seen more than once but under ten times. The V and J genes are TRBV28 and TRBJ2-1, with TRBD2 identical over 10 bases. This CDR3 has 14 amino acids. Germline V gives CDR1 MDHEN, CDR2 SYDVKM. The V segment lost 7 bases and the J segment 8 bases; nucleotides outside the gene matches: 8. The CDR3 spells CASTPGTSADEQFF. For the CDR3, the DNA is TGTGCCAGCACCCCCGGGACTAGCGCGGATGAGCAGTTCTTC.

The chain couples TRBV19 to TRBJ1-1; D unresolved. In germline, CDR1 is LNHDA, CDR2 SQIVND (reference sequence). Trimming took 4 bases from V and 0 from J, leaving 12 bases between them. This CDR3 is 15 amino acids long. This chain's CDR3 is CASSKEGPMNTEAFF. For the CDR3, the DNA is TGTGCCAGTAGTAAGGAGGGTCCCATGAACACTGAAGCTTTCTTT.

The genes are TRBV29-1 and TRBJ1-1; 8 nucleotides agree with TRBD1. The germline CDR1 and CDR2 sequences are SQVTM and ANQGSEA. The CDR3 totals 17 residues. V shed 3 bases, J shed 7 bases, and the junction held 19 bases outside the gene matches. CDR3 DNA sequence: TGCAGCGTTGATTCGAGGCGGGGACAGGAGGGTTGGGGTGAAGCTTTCTTT. Translating gives CSVDSRRGQEGWGEAFF.

The chain recombines TRBV7-2 with TRBJ2-1; D may be TRBD2 (6 bases). V was shortened by 5 bases and J by 8 bases, with 13 bases between the two germline ends. The germline V gene has CDR1 SGHTA and CDR2 FQGNSA. CDR3 length: 13 amino acids. The CDR3 nucleotides are TGTGCCAGCAGCCTCAGACTAGTGGATGAGCAGTTCTTC. It is translated as CASSLRLVDEQFF.

This CDR3 reads CASSIGTSGGPSNTGELFF. The CDR3 DNA follows: TGTGCCAGTAGTATAGGGACTAGCGGGGGGCCGTCGAACACCGGGGAGCTGTTTTTT. The V and J genes are TRBV19 and TRBJ2-2; 14 bases map to TRBD2. The CDR3 contains 19 residues. Germline CDR1 reads LNHDA; CDR2 reads SQIVND (reference sequence). Trimming cost V 1 base and J 0 bases; bases outside gene matches: 4.

The chain joins TRBV5-1 to TRBJ2-5; 9 bases are a match to TRBD1. The end of the DNA is better explained by TRBJ2-7, so the J call may be wrong. The CDR3 runs 14 residues. CDR1 and CDR2 from the germline V gene are SGHRS and YFSETQ. The CDR3 loop is CASSITGTGHEQYF. In nucleotides, the CDR3 is TGCGCCAGCAGCATAACCGGGACAGGGCACGAGCAGTACTTC.

The genes are TRBV13 and TRBJ2-7; TRBD2 is a possible D gene (6 bases). The CDR3 consists of 13 residues. The germline gives CDR1 PRHDT, CDR2 FYEKMQ (reference sequence). Trimming took off 4 bases at V and 2 bases at J, with 9 bases between the two ends. In DNA form, the CDR3 reads TGTGCCAGCAGCTCCCGGGAGACCTACGAGCAGTACTTC. Translation: CASSSRETYEQYF.

This clone was seen only a few times. This chain connects TRBV9 to TRBJ1-2; TRBD1 might be the D (5 bases). Trimming cost V 4 bases and J 7 bases, with 20 bases left between them. There are 15 residues in the CDR3. Germline lookup yields CDR1 SGDLS and CDR2 YYNGEE. The CDR3 sequence: CASSPTTAAGSGYTF. CDR3 bases: TGTGCCAGCAGCCCGACGACAGCGGCGGGGAGTGGCTACACCTTC.

CDR3 bases: TGTGCCAGCAGCGCAGGACAGTCCCCGGCTGGAAACACCATATATTTT. Translation gives CASSAGQSPAGNTIYF. The chain links TRBV7-6 to TRBJ1-3; perhaps TRBD1 as D (6 bases). V was cut by 5 bases and J by 2 bases, with 16 bases left in between. The CDR3 length is 16 residues. Germline CDR1 SGHVS, CDR2 FNYEAQ.